Listed below are T cell receptor beta chains from one sample, sequenced in a study of blood T cell repertoires in COVID-19. Profiling relied on immunoSEQ multiplex PCR, and the TCRdb table lists in-frame clones only, not all of them. The sample consists of roughly 70,000 clones, around nine tenths of them appearing once. Sequencing input: peripheral blood. Source of these receptors: a man in his fifties or sixties with acute or convalescent COVID-19. Each CDR3 is given with its conserved first and last residue. Fields, in order: V gene, J gene, CDR3 length, D gene, clone size, CDR3 DNA, CDR3 protein. D genes are given only for firm matches. Only part of the rows carry a size: once, few, many, or a class if the clone is expanded.

>TRBV12-5|TRBJ2-2|14|.|.
TGTGCTAGCGGTGTGAGTCCCGTAACCGGGGAGCTGTTTTTT
CASGVSPVTGELFF
>TRBV6-2/TRBV6-3|TRBJ2-5|13|TRBD1|.
TGTGCCAGCAGTGGGACAGGGGCTGGGACCCAGTACTTC
CASSGTGAGTQYF
>TRBV2|TRBJ1-4|16|.|.
TGTGCCAGCAGTGATGGGGGCGGGGGATGGTATGAAAAACTGTTTTTT
CASSDGGGGWYEKLFF
>TRBV12-3/TRBV12-4|TRBJ2-1|13|TRBD2|.
TGTGCCAGCAGTCAAAGCGGGGGCAATGAGCAGTTCTTC
CASSQSGGNEQFF
>TRBV5-4|TRBJ1-4|16|.|.
TGTGCCAGCACCTGGGGGGGGGTGCGCCCAGATGAAAAACTGTTTTTT
CASTWGGVRPDEKLFF
>TRBV19|TRBJ2-6|16|.|.
TGTGCCAGTAGGCTCCTTAGCGATACTGGGGCCAACGTCCTGACTTTC
CASRLLSDTGANVLTF
>TRBV10-3|TRBJ1-2|13|.|.
TGTGCCATCAGTGATACCACAGGGTTTGGCTACACCTTC
CAISDTTGFGYTF
>TRBV5-6|TRBJ1-6|15|TRBD1|.
TGTGCCAGCAGCGATAGACAGGGGCGGAAGTCACCCCTCCACTTT
CASSDRQGRKSPLHF
>TRBV5-1|TRBJ1-2|18|.|.
TGCGCCAGCAGCTTGCGTTCCCCCTACGAGGGGGGGACGAGTGGCTACACCTTC
CASSLRSPYEGGTSGYTF
>TRBV6-6|TRBJ2-3|13|TRBD1|.
TGTGCCAGCATCGACAGGGTGTCAGATACGCAGTATTTT
CASIDRVSDTQYF
>TRBV5-4|TRBJ2-1|13|TRBD2|.
TGTGCCAGCTCAAGCGGGACCTACAATGAGCAGTTCTTC
CASSSGTYNEQFF
>TRBV6-5|TRBJ1-1|15|.|.
TGTGCCAGCAGCCCGGGGTTGATTGGGAACACTGAAGCTTTCTTT
CASSPGLIGNTEAFF
>TRBV18|TRBJ2-5|16|TRBD1|.
TGTGCCAGCTCACCGACCGCTGGGACAGGGCAAGAGACCCAGTACTTC
CASSPTAGTGQETQYF
>TRBV5-1|TRBJ2-5|14|.|.
TGCGCCAGCAGCTTGGCGGGGGATGTGGAGACCCAGTACTTC
CASSLAGDVETQYF
>TRBV7-9|TRBJ2-7|15|TRBD1|.
TGTGCCAGCAGCTTTTACGAGACAGGGGGGTACGAGCAGTACTTC
CASSFYETGGYEQYF
>TRBV5-1|TRBJ2-2|16|TRBD2|.
TGCGCCAGCAGCCGTACCGGGACTACGAACACCGGGGAGCTGTTTTTT
CASSRTGTTNTGELFF
>TRBV19|TRBJ1-3|24|.|.
TGTGCCAGTAGTATAGGTTCTCTGGCAGAAGAGAAGATTCGATACGGGGGCTCTGGAAACACCATATATTTT
CASSIGSLAEEKIRYGGSGNTIYF
>TRBV5-1|TRBJ2-7|18|TRBD2|.
TGCGCCAGCAGCTTTGCCGGCCCTTTCCGGGACCGCGGGGGCGAGCAGTACTTC
CASSFAGPFRDRGGEQYF
>TRBV7-8|TRBJ2-1|14|TRBD1|.
TGTGCCAGCAGCAGGACAGGGGGACGGAATGAGCAGTTCTTC
CASSRTGGRNEQFF
>TRBV12-3/TRBV12-4|TRBJ1-2|13|.|.
TGTGCCAGCAGTTTGGGCTTATCCTATGGCTACACCTTC
CASSLGLSYGYTF
>TRBV10-3|TRBJ2-2|14|TRBD1|.
TGTGCCATCATGAGGGGGCGAGTGGCCGGGGAGCTGTTTTTT
CAIMRGRVAGELFF
>TRBV11-2|TRBJ1-4|16|.|.
TGTGCCAGCAGCCTCCTTCCTGCGGGTGAGGATGAAAAACTGTTTTTT
CASSLLPAGEDEKLFF
>TRBV7-9|TRBJ2-1|17|TRBD1|.
TGTGCCAGCAGCTTAGTCACCGGGACAGGAGGCTCCAATGAGCAGTTCTTC
CASSLVTGTGGSNEQFF
>TRBV13|TRBJ1-2|15|.|few
TGTGCCAGCAGCTTAGGAGGCGGCCCCAGGAGGGGCTACACCTTC
CASSLGGGPRRGYTF
>TRBV27|TRBJ2-5|16|.|.
TGTGCCAGCAGGGAGTCCAGGGTCTCGTACCAAGAGACCCAGTACTTC
CASRESRVSYQETQYF
>TRBV19|TRBJ2-2|14|.|once
TGTGCCAGTCGCAGGGGATCGACCACCGGGGAGCTGTTTTTT
CASRRGSTTGELFF
>TRBV5-1|TRBJ2-3|17|TRBD2|.
TGCGCCAGCAGCTTACGGGGACTAGCGGGGGGCCAAGATACGCAGTATTTT
CASSLRGLAGGQDTQYF
>TRBV20-1|TRBJ2-7|15|TRBD2|.
TGCAGTGCTAGTCGGACTAGCGGGGGAGGCTACGAGCAGTACTTC
CSASRTSGGGYEQYF
>TRBV7-9|TRBJ1-6|17|.|.
TGTGCCAGCAGCTTAACTACCCGAAACACCTATAATTCACCCCTCCACTTT
CASSLTTRNTYNSPLHF
>TRBV29-1|TRBJ1-5|13|TRBD1|.
TGCAGCGCCCTGACAGGGCTCGATCAGCCCCAGCATTTT
CSALTGLDQPQHF
>TRBV5-1|TRBJ2-7|13|.|.
TGCGCCAGCTCGGGGGGCAGGGGCTACGAGCAGTACTTC
CASSGGRGYEQYF
>TRBV11-2|TRBJ1-2|17|TRBD1|.
TGTGCCAGCAGCTCCGCCAGGGGGCTTTTCGGTAACTATGGCTACACCTTC
CASSSARGLFGNYGYTF
>TRBV6-6|TRBJ1-1|15|TRBD1|.
TGTGCCAGCAGCTTTGACAGGGTGAAGGCGACTGAAGCTTTCTTT
CASSFDRVKATEAFF
>TRBV11-1|TRBJ2-5|15|TRBD1|.
TGTGCCAGCAGCTTGGGGACAGGGGGCGGAGAGACCCAGTACTTC
CASSLGTGGGETQYF
>TRBV19|TRBJ1-3|16|.|once
TGTGCCAGTAGCATCTTGGGACAAATTGCTGGAAACACCATATATTTT
CASSILGQIAGNTIYF
>TRBV30|TRBJ1-1|13|.|once
TGTGCCTGGAGTGTAGGGGGGGGCACTGAAGCTTTCTTT
CAWSVGGGTEAFF
>TRBV18|TRBJ1-1|14|.|once
TGTGCCAGCTCACCAATGACAGATAACACTGAAGCTTTCTTT
CASSPMTDNTEAFF
>TRBV9|TRBJ2-5|14|TRBD1|.
TGTGCCAGCAGCGTAAATTCAGGGGGTGAGACCCAGTACTTC
CASSVNSGGETQYF
>TRBV27|TRBJ1-5|15|TRBD1|.
TGTGCCAGCAGTTTTCGCAGGGGGACAAATAGTCCCCAGCATTTT
CASSFRRGTNSPQHF
>TRBV11-3|TRBJ2-7|13|.|few
TGTGCCAGCAGCTTACAGGGCTCCTACGAGCAGTACTTC
CASSLQGSYEQYF
>TRBV5-1|TRBJ2-5|18|TRBD2|.
TGCGCCAGCAGCTTGGCCGTGCTAGCGGGGGGGCGGCAAGAGACCCAGTACTTC
CASSLAVLAGGRQETQYF
>TRBV12-3/TRBV12-4|TRBJ2-7|11|.|.
TGTGCCAGCAGCCAGGACTACGAGCAGTACTTC
CASSQDYEQYF
>TRBV15|TRBJ1-2|13|.|.
TGTGCCACCAGCAGAGACAGGGAGGGTGGCTACACCTTC
CATSRDREGGYTF
>TRBV6-5|TRBJ1-6|15|TRBD1|.
TGTGCCAGCAGCCCAGAGACAGGGCCGGTTTCACCCCTCCACTTT
CASSPETGPVSPLHF
>TRBV19|TRBJ1-6|16|TRBD1|once
TGTGCCAGTAGTACCTTCCAGACAGGGATTAATTCACCCCTCCACTTT
CASSTFQTGINSPLHF
>TRBV5-1|TRBJ2-3|15|TRBD2|.
TGCGCCAGCAATACCGGACTAGCGGGGGCAGATACGCAGTATTTT
CASNTGLAGADTQYF
>TRBV15|TRBJ2-3|14|.|.
TGTGCCACCAGCGCGGACAGACTCACAGATACGCAGTATTTT
CATSADRLTDTQYF
>TRBV27|TRBJ2-1|12|.|.
TGTGCCAGCAGCCTCCCGGGACTCGAGCAGTTCTTC
CASSLPGLEQFF
>TRBV12-3/TRBV12-4|TRBJ1-2|13|.|.
TGTGCCAGCAGTTCTGGCAGCGACTATGGCTACACCTTC
CASSSGSDYGYTF